Listed here are 26 T cell receptor beta chains from one sample, sequenced in a study of PD-L1 blockade in urothelial cancer. Generated by immunoSEQ multiplex PCR, the TCRdb table keeps only in-frame clones and is missing some. The sample shows 45,000 to 60,000 clones, 88% of them seen only once. Time point specified: peripheral blood 6 weeks after treatment start. The sample here was PBMCs, taken around atezolizumab (anti-PD-L1) treatment. These receptor sequences come from a man in his sixties with urothelial cancer.

V usage is TRBV19 and J usage is TRBJ2-7; TRBD2 is a possible D gene (5 bases). This CDR3 contains 15 residues. CDR1 is LNHDA and CDR2 is SQIVND in the germline V gene (reference sequence). V was pared by 6 bases and J by 0 bases, with 15 bases between. CDR3 DNA: TGTGCCAGTAGCACAACGTCGAGGGCCTCCTACGAGCAGTACTTC. Its translation is CASSTTSRASYEQYF.

This chain uses TRBV19 with TRBJ2-5, with D possibly TRBD1 on 6 matching bases. Germline CDR1 LNHDA, CDR2 SQIVND (reference sequence). The CDR3 spans 14 residues. V lost 6 bases and J 4 bases, leaving 15 bases between the germline ends. In nucleotides, the CDR3 is TGTGCCAGTAGGGGGGCAGGGGCGGGAGAGACCCAGTACTTC. This encodes CASRGAGAGETQYF. The whole variable domain, filled in from reference TRBV19 and TRBJ2-5, reads DGGITQSPKYLFRKEGQNVTLSCEQNLNHDAMYWYRQDPGQGLRLIYYSQIVNDFQKGDIAEGYSVSREKKESFPLTVTSAQKNPTAFYLCASRGAGAGETQYFGPGTRLLVL.

The rearrangement links TRBV10-2 to TRBJ2-5, with a weak D call TRBD2 (6 bases). Germline V gives CDR1 WSHSY, CDR2 SAAADI. Trimming took off 5 bases at V and 5 bases at J, with 15 bases between the two ends. The CDR3 is 14 residues long. The CDR3 protein is CASSYGGETETQYF. As DNA, the CDR3 is TGCGCCAGCAGTTACGGAGGGGAGACGGAGACCCAGTACTTC.

This clone was recorded a few times. The chain recombines TRBV5-1 with TRBJ2-5, with a weak D call TRBD1 (6 bases). CDR1 is SGHRS and CDR2 is YFSETQ in the germline V gene. The CDR3 spans 15 residues. The V gene lost 5 bases and the J gene lost 5 bases, with 19 bases spanning the gap. The CDR3 DNA sequence: TGCGCCAGCAGAATTACTACAGGGTTTGCGGAGACCCAGTACTTC. Translated, it gives CASRITTGFAETQYF.

The rearrangement uses TRBV5-1 and TRBJ1-2; D possibly corresponds to TRBD1 (5 bases). V lost 0 bases and J lost 4, with 7 bases in between. Germline V gene lookup returns CDR1 SGHRS and CDR2 YFSETQ. There are 13 residues in the CDR3. In DNA form, the CDR3 reads TGCGCCAGCAGCTTGGCCAGGGCCTATGGCTACACCTTC. Translation: CASSLARAYGYTF.

The gene calls are TRBV7-9 and TRBJ1-4; tentative D call: TRBD1 (6 bases). Germline CDR1 is SEHNR and CDR2 is FQNEAQ (reference sequence). V lost 3 bases and J lost 7, with 15 bases in between. The CDR3 is made up of 15 amino acids. Here the CDR3 reads CASSFYRDSSEKLFF. The CDR3 DNA is TGTGCCAGCAGCTTTTACAGGGATAGTAGTGAAAAACTGTTTTTT.

This clone has just one count. The chain uses TRBV6-5 and TRBJ1-1; the match to TRBD1 covers 9 bases. In germline, CDR1 is MNHEY, CDR2 SVGAGI. V was pared by 5 bases and J by 10 bases, with 14 bases of the junction left unmatched. This CDR3 spans 15 amino acids. The CDR3 spells CASSLRQGDPAGAFF. The CDR3 bases are TGTGCCAGCAGTCTACGACAGGGGGACCCGGCGGGAGCTTTCTTT.

V is TRBV14 and J is TRBJ1-1; unclear D gene. The CDR3 sequence is 16 residues long. The V gene's germline CDR1 is SGHDN and CDR2 FVKESK. Trimming removed 6 bases from V and 3 bases from J, with 20 bases in between. The CDR3 sequence is CASSPLGRGSDTEAFF. The DNA for the CDR3 is TGTGCCAGCAGTCCCTTAGGTAGAGGGTCTGACACTGAAGCTTTCTTT.

V is TRBV7-6 and J is TRBJ2-1; tentative D call: TRBD1 (5 bases). This CDR3 is 13 amino acids long. Germline V gene data show CDR1 as SGHVS and CDR2 as FNYEAQ. V was pared by 3 bases and J by 15 bases, with 18 bases between. CDR3 nucleotide sequence: TGTGCCAGCAGCTTGGGTGTGGGCCTACAGGCGTTCTTC. As protein: CASSLGVGLQAFF.

This clone was counted a single time. The sample holds other DNA sequences that translate to the same CDR3. The chain is built from TRBV5-1 and TRBJ2-2; no firm D call. Germline V gene data show CDR1 as SGHRS and CDR2 as YFSETQ. This CDR3 spans 14 amino acids. The ends were cut back, 1 base at V and 0 bases at J, with 4 bases in the middle. In DNA form, the CDR3 reads TGCGCCAGCAGCTTGACAGCGAACACCGGGGAGCTGTTTTTT. Translation: CASSLTANTGELFF.

The chain is built from TRBV27 and TRBJ2-7, with 10 bases identical to TRBD2. The ends lost 5 bases at V and 4 bases at J; junction bases unmatched: 8. CDR1 is MNHEY, CDR2 SMNVEV, per germline (reference sequence). The CDR3 sequence is 15 residues long. The CDR3 region is CASSRWLAGVYEQYF. CDR3 nucleotides: TGTGCCAGCAGTAGGTGGCTAGCGGGAGTATACGAGCAGTACTTC.

The chain employs TRBV7-2 and TRBJ1-2; D gene uncertain. Trimming stripped 3 bases from V and 13 bases from J, with 9 bases between. Germline loops: CDR1 SGHTA, CDR2 FQGNSA. This CDR3 has 10 amino acids. CDR3: CASSLRSPTF. CDR3 bases: TGTGCCAGCAGCTTGCGGAGCCCCACCTTC.

The rearrangement joins TRBV5-1 to TRBJ2-4; 11 bases line up with TRBD1. The trim removed 0 bases at V and 9 bases at J, leaving 5 bases unmatched. The germline V gene has CDR1 SGHRS and CDR2 YFSETQ. The CDR3 length is 15 residues. The CDR3 spells CASSLEDRGQLIQYF. CDR3 in DNA: TGCGCCAGCAGCTTGGAGGACAGGGGGCAGCTCATTCAGTACTTC.

This chain uses TRBV11-2 with TRBJ2-1; possibly TRBD2 for D (5 bases). The ends were cut back, 6 bases at V and 7 bases at J, with 10 bases in the middle. This CDR3 spans 12 amino acids. Germline CDR1 is SGHAT and CDR2 is FQNNGV. This CDR3 is CASSWEFNEQFF. The DNA for the CDR3 is TGTGCCAGCAGTTGGGAGTTTAATGAGCAGTTCTTC.

The rearrangement joins TRBV12-5 to TRBJ2-3, with D unresolved. There are 16 residues in the CDR3. Looked up from germline, CDR1 is LGHNT and CDR2 is FRNRAP. V shed 1 base and J shed 0 bases, with 11 bases lying between them. The CDR3 protein is CASGLAQSTSTDTQYF. CDR3 sequence (DNA): TGTGCTAGTGGTTTGGCGCAATCCACTAGCACAGATACGCAGTATTTT. Full variable domain (outside the CDR3, taken from reference TRBV12-5 and TRBJ2-3): DARVTQTPRHKVTEMGQEVTMRCQPILGHNTVFWYRQTMMQGLELLAYFRNRAPLDDSGMPKDRFSAEMPDATLATLKIQPSEPRDSAVYFCASGLAQSTSTDTQYFGPGTRLTVL.

The chain is built from TRBV27 and TRBJ1-1; no clear D. Germline assignment: CDR1 MNHEY and CDR2 SMNVEV (reference sequence). This CDR3 comprises 13 residues. The V end was cut by 2 bases, the J end by 5 bases, with 9 bases between. CDR3 bases: TGTGCCAGCAGTTTAGGGAGAGGGACTGAAGCTTTCTTT. Translated: CASSLGRGTEAFF.

The chain links TRBV5-1 to TRBJ2-2; D gene uncertain. V was cut by 3 bases and J by 4 bases, with 4 bases left in between. The CDR3 runs 12 residues. Per the germline V gene, CDR1 is SGHRS and CDR2 is YFSETQ. The CDR3 here is CASSYSTGELFF. The DNA for the CDR3 is TGCGCCAGCAGCTACAGCACCGGGGAGCTGTTTTTT.

The genes are TRBV6-5 and TRBJ1-4; TRBD1 matches 7 bases. Trimming cost V 0 bases and J 7 bases; bases outside gene matches: 2. This CDR3 is built from 14 residues. Germline loops: CDR1 MNHEY, CDR2 SVGAGI. This CDR3 reads CASSYSGGSEKLFF. The CDR3 DNA follows: TGTGCCAGCAGTTACTCAGGGGGCAGTGAAAAACTGTTTTTT.

This clone was recorded only once. The rearrangement uses TRBV6-1 and TRBJ2-7; 8 bases map to TRBD1. The CDR3 contains 14 residues. Germline V gives CDR1 MNHNS, CDR2 SASEGT. The V gene end was trimmed by 6 bases and the J gene end by 2 bases; junction bases not matched to a gene: 6. The CDR3 nucleotides read TGTGCCAGCAGGGACGGGACAGGCCCCTACGAGCAGTACTTC. Translated: CASRDGTGPYEQYF.

The V gene is TRBV5-1, the J gene TRBJ1-2, with TRBD1 identical over 10 bases. V lost 4 bases, J lost 5 bases, and 11 bases stayed unmatched. This CDR3 contains 16 residues. Per germline, CDR1 SGHRS and CDR2 YFSETQ. CDR3 protein: CASSVARQGAGYGYTF. The CDR3 DNA reads TGCGCCAGCAGCGTGGCGCGACAGGGGGCTGGTTATGGCTACACCTTC.

The CDR3 region has the DNA TGTGCCAGCAGCTTACAGGTAGCGGGAGTCTACGAGCAGTACTTC. It codes for CASSLQVAGVYEQYF. This chain uses TRBV7-7 with TRBJ2-7, with 9 bases identical to TRBD2. This CDR3 comprises 15 residues. Germline assignment: CDR1 SSHAT and CDR2 FNYEAQ (reference sequence). The V and J ends lost 2 bases and 3 bases, in that order; junction bases with no gene match: 5.

This chain connects TRBV19 to TRBJ2-4, with a weak D call TRBD2 (5 bases). Germline assignment: CDR1 LNHDA and CDR2 SQIVND (reference sequence). Trimming stripped 3 bases from V and 0 bases from J, with 18 bases between. The CDR3 has 18 amino acids. CDR3 in amino acids: CASSMGWGIGLAKNIQYF. In DNA, the CDR3 is TGTGCCAGTAGTATGGGGTGGGGAATTGGACTAGCCAAAAACATTCAGTACTTC.

CDR3 sequence: CASSPGGRASVSPLHF. DNA for the CDR3: TGTGCCAGCAGCCCCGGCGGCCGCGCGTCTGTCTCACCCCTCCACTTT. V usage is TRBV11-2 and J usage is TRBJ1-6; no definite D call. The V and J ends lost 5 bases and 10 bases respectively, with 21 bases between them. CDR1 is SGHAT and CDR2 is FQNNGV in the germline V gene. CDR3 length: 16 residues.

The chain recombines TRBV5-1 with TRBJ2-1; the D gene is possibly TRBD2 (7 bases). Germline assignment: CDR1 SGHRS and CDR2 YFSETQ. The ends were cut back, 0 bases at V and 6 bases at J, with 16 bases in the middle. The CDR3 sequence is 16 residues long. CDR3 amino acids: CASSLEFGRGGNEQFF. The CDR3 coding sequence is TGCGCCAGCAGCTTGGAGTTTGGGAGGGGGGGCAATGAGCAGTTCTTC.

The chain links TRBV7-7 to TRBJ1-1; TRBD1 aligns across 7 bases. Germline V CDR1 and CDR2: SSHAT, FNYEAQ (reference sequence). This CDR3 is built from 13 residues. V lost 2 bases, J lost 5 bases, and 2 bases stayed unmatched. The CDR3 DNA reads TGTGCCAGCAGCTTAACAGGGGAGACTGAAGCTTTCTTT. It codes for CASSLTGETEAFF.

The genes are TRBV4-1 and TRBJ2-2; the D gene is possibly TRBD1 (6 bases). The germline V gene encodes CDR1 MGHRA and CDR2 YSYEKL. CDR3 length: 14 amino acids. The V end was cut by 2 bases, the J end by 7 bases, with 11 bases between. The CDR3, as DNA: TGCGCCAGCAGCCAACTACAGGGAAACGGGGAGCTGTTTTTT. Protein product: CASSQLQGNGELFF.